Listed here are 24 T cell receptor beta chains from one sample, sequenced in a study of T cell repertoires in cytomegalovirus infection. For these receptors, no antigen is known. Each CDR3 protein is one row after TCRdb ran MiXCR on the reads. The repertoire holds 650,000 to 850,000 distinct CDR3 sequences, with 25% to 30% as singletons. The sample here was cultured CD8+ T cells from PBMCs, taken from culture after CMV antigen stimulation. These receptors came from a human donor in good health (CMV status not recorded). Some clones in this sample may be carry-over from other donors' samples.

The table lists this clonotype with a few counts. The gene calls are TRBV5-6 and TRBJ2-1, with TRBD2 matching 8 bases. Germline V gives CDR1 SGHDT, CDR2 YYEEEE. J lost 7 bases, V lost 0 bases, and 15 bases had no gene match. The CDR3 covers 18 residues. The CDR3 DNA is TGTGCCAGCAGCTTGGTTAAGCGGGGGAGCCCCCTTAGGAATGAGCAGTTCTTC. It encodes CASSLVKRGSPLRNEQFF. Variable domain in full (rest from reference TRBV5-6 and TRBJ2-1): DAGVTQSPTHLIKTRGQQVTLRCSPKSGHDTVSWYQQALGQGPQFIFQYYEEEERQRGNFPDRFSGHQFPNYSSELNVNALLLGDSALYLCASSLVKRGSPLRNEQFFGPGTRLTVL.

The chain combines TRBV6-2 or TRBV6-3 with TRBJ2-1; D unresolved. Germline V gene data show CDR1 as MNHEY and CDR2 as SVGEGT. This CDR3 is built from 17 residues. V was clipped by 0 bases and J by 1 base, with 13 bases between them. The CDR3 is CASSYSATLSSYNEQFF. The CDR3, as DNA: TGTGCCAGCAGTTACTCGGCTACCCTATCTTCCTACAATGAGCAGTTCTTC.

About this clonotype itself: This may be a read error: a much more frequent sequence differs by one nucleotide. The genes are TRBV7-2 and TRBJ2-5, with a weak D call TRBD2 (5 bases). The DNA matches TRBJ2-1 better at its end, which makes the J call doubtful. This CDR3 spans 13 amino acids. Per the germline V gene, CDR1 is SGHTA and CDR2 is FQGNSA. CDR3 protein: CASSTGLQETQFF. DNA of the CDR3: TGTGCCAGCAGCACCGGACTGCAAGAGACCCAGTTCTTC.

The rearrangement links TRBV20-1 to TRBJ2-3; 8 bases map to TRBD2. Germline CDR1 and CDR2: DFQATT and SNEGSKA (reference sequence). With 1 base clipped from V and 3 bases from J, the junction kept 6 bases outside the gene matches. This CDR3 contains 15 residues. CDR3 sequence reads: CSARGVAGTTDTQYF. The DNA of the CDR3 is TGCAGTGCTAGAGGGGTAGCGGGGACGACAGATACGCAGTATTTT.

This chain joins TRBV4-3 and TRBJ2-2; 10 nucleotides line up with TRBD2. Germline lookup yields CDR1 LGHNA and CDR2 YSLEER. The V segment lost 4 bases and the J segment 7 bases; nucleotides outside the gene matches: 15. The CDR3 has 18 amino acids. CDR3 DNA sequence: TGCGCCAGCAGCCTCGAAGGGCTAGCGGGGGCCCCGAGCGGGGAGCTGTTTTTT. Protein product: CASSLEGLAGAPSGELFF.

This clonotype was counted between two and nine times. The J gene is TRBJ2-5, the V gene TRBV12-5; 10 bases match TRBD1. The CDR3 consists of 14 residues. CDR1 and CDR2 from the germline V gene are LGHNT and FRNRAP. With V trimmed by 4 bases and J by 5 bases, 4 bases remained unmatched. The CDR3 DNA reads as TGTGCTAGTGGTTCGGGACAGGGGCTGGAGACCCAGTACTTC. Translation gives CASGSGQGLETQYF.

The chain uses TRBV24-1 and TRBJ1-3; tentatively, D is TRBD1 (5 bases). The CDR3 sequence is 15 residues long. Germline loops: CDR1 KGHDR, CDR2 SFDVKD. V lost 3 bases and J 3 bases, leaving 11 bases between the germline ends. Here the CDR3 DNA reads TGTGCCACCAGTGATCCCGGGACTGATGGAAACACCATATATTTT. The encoded protein is CATSDPGTDGNTIYF.

The chain has TRBV28 and TRBJ2-7; maybe TRBD2 (5 bases). This CDR3 is 14 amino acids long. Germline assignment: CDR1 MDHEN and CDR2 SYDVKM. Trimming took off 5 bases at V and 2 bases at J, with 13 bases between the two ends. The CDR3 DNA follows: TGTGCCAGCAGTCCCCGACTATCAACCTACGAGCAGTACGTC. Its protein is CASSPRLSTYEQYV.

This chain connects TRBV2 to TRBJ2-7; D unclear. V was shortened by 6 bases and J by 2 bases, with 14 bases between the two germline ends. Looked up from germline, CDR1 is SNHLY and CDR2 is FYNNEI. This CDR3 contains 14 residues. The CDR3 region has the DNA TGTGCCAGCAGGAGCTCAGACGGAACCTACGAGCAGTACTTC. Protein: CASRSSDGTYEQYF. Drawing the rest from reference TRBV2 and TRBJ2-7, the complete variable domain is EPEVTQTPSHQVTQMGQEVILRCVPISNHLYFYWYRQILGQKVEFLVSFYNNEISEKSEIFDDQFSVERPDGSNFTLKIRSTKLEDSAMYFCASRSSDGTYEQYFGPGTRLTVT.

The chain joins TRBV25-1 to TRBJ2-2; unclear D gene. With 1 base removed from V and 1 base from J, the gap between germline ends came to 7 bases. Germline V CDR1 and CDR2: MGHDK, SYGVNS. This CDR3 has 15 residues. The CDR3 sequence is CASSEFLENTGELFF. The CDR3 DNA follows: TGTGCCAGCAGTGAATTTCTAGAGAACACCGGGGAGCTGTTTTTT.

The table lists this clonotype with a few counts. The CDR3 region is CASGWAIGGDQRDNEQFF. The DNA for the CDR3 is TGTGCTAGTGGTTGGGCTATCGGGGGCGACCAACGGGACAATGAGCAGTTCTTC. The chain employs TRBV12-5 and TRBJ2-1; D is tentatively TRBD1 or TRBD2 (6 bases each). CDR3 length equals 18 residues. V lost 4 bases and J 5 bases, leaving 24 bases between the germline ends. Germline loops: CDR1 LGHNT, CDR2 FRNRAP.

The V and J genes are TRBV10-3 and TRBJ2-2, with D possibly matching TRBD1 (6 bases). The CDR3 consists of 13 residues. The V gene's germline CDR1 is ENHRY and CDR2 SYGVKD. The V end was cut by 7 bases, the J end by 4 bases, with 10 bases between. The CDR3 spells CAITGAVTGELFF. The CDR3 DNA reads TGTGCCATCACAGGGGCGGTCACCGGGGAGCTGTTTTTT.

The J gene is TRBJ2-7, the V gene TRBV6-5, with 7 nucleotides matching TRBD2. Per germline, CDR1 MNHEY and CDR2 SVGAGI. This CDR3 has 14 amino acids. V dropped 8 bases and J dropped 2; count of bases not matched to a gene: 9. The CDR3, as DNA: TGTGCCAGCCGGGGGAGGGGTTTGGCCTACGAGCAGTACTTC. Its translation: CASRGRGLAYEQYF.

This clonotype has a handful of counts. The V and J genes are TRBV27 and TRBJ2-3; D not certain. Germline V gives CDR1 MNHEY, CDR2 SMNVEV (reference sequence). CDR3 length equals 15 residues. V lost 4 bases, J lost 0 bases, and 11 bases lay in between. The DNA for the CDR3 is TGTGCCAGCAGTTCGCTCCGCGCTAGCACAGATACGCAGTATTTT. This codes for CASSSLRASTDTQYF.

This clonotype was observed a handful of times. The V and J genes are TRBV6-1 and TRBJ2-4; D unresolved. The V gene's germline CDR1 is MNHNS and CDR2 SASEGT. CDR3 length: 11 amino acids. Trimming shortened V by 6 bases and J by 9 bases, and 9 bases separated the two germline ends. CDR3 sequence reads: CASRHQGIQYF. DNA of the CDR3: TGTGCCAGCAGACATCAAGGCATTCAGTACTTC.

The V call is TRBV10-3, the J call TRBJ1-2; TRBD1 is a possible D gene (5 bases). The germline CDR1 and CDR2 sequences are ENHRY and SYGVKD. Deletions cut 3 bases from V and 3 bases from J, with 11 bases between. The CDR3 runs to 14 residues. The CDR3 reads CAISEHGTDYGYTF. The CDR3 coding sequence is TGTGCCATCAGTGAACACGGGACGGACTATGGCTACACCTTC.

This clonotype was counted ten times or more. The chain combines TRBV14 with TRBJ2-7, with a tentative D call TRBD2 (6 bases). V lost 3 bases and J lost 3, with 12 bases in between. The CDR3 spans 14 residues. Germline values: CDR1 SGHDN, CDR2 FVKESK. Here the CDR3 DNA reads TGTGCCAGCAGCCAGGGGACTTTTCACTACGAGCAGTACTTC. Amino acids: CASSQGTFHYEQYF.

The sample holds a few counts of this clonotype. The chain has TRBV12-3 or TRBV12-4 and TRBJ2-2; 9 bases are a match to TRBD2. V was clipped by 5 bases and J by 4 bases; unmatched bases: 5. The CDR3 contains 15 residues. The CDR3 bases are TGTGCCAGCAGTGTGCGGGGGGGCGGCACCGGGGAGCTGTTTTTT. Translating gives CASSVRGGGTGELFF.

This clonotype has more than one count but fewer than ten. The rearrangement joins TRBV5-1 to TRBJ2-7; D may match TRBD1 or TRBD2 (5 bases each). The V gene lost 3 bases and the J gene lost 0 bases, with 10 bases spanning the gap. CDR3 size: 14 residues. The V gene's germline CDR1 is SGHRS and CDR2 YFSETQ. As DNA, the CDR3 is TGCGCCAGCAGCTCCGGGACGGACTCCTACGAGCAGTACTTC. Amino acid sequence: CASSSGTDSYEQYF.

The V and J genes are TRBV7-9 and TRBJ1-4; a weak D match, TRBD1 (5 bases). This CDR3 is built from 15 residues. Germline V gene sequence: CDR1 SEHNR, CDR2 FQNEAQ (reference sequence). Trimming pared 2 bases from V and 7 bases from J, leaving 14 bases between. The CDR3 region is CASSLSSGGREKLFF. CDR3 bases: TGTGCCAGCAGCTTATCCTCCGGGGGACGTGAAAAACTGTTTTTT.

The V call is TRBV27, the J call TRBJ2-7, with 10 bases identical to TRBD1. The trim removed 7 bases at V and 4 bases at J, leaving 7 bases unmatched. This CDR3 is 14 amino acids long. Germline V gene sequence: CDR1 MNHEY, CDR2 SMNVEV (reference sequence). CDR3 bases: TGTGCCAGCAATTCGAGGGACAGGGGTTACGAGCAGTACTTC. Amino acid sequence: CASNSRDRGYEQYF.

The V call is TRBV19, the J call TRBJ2-7; D is possibly TRBD1 or TRBD2 (5 bases each). The CDR3 covers 13 residues. The germline V gene encodes CDR1 LNHDA and CDR2 SQIVND (reference sequence). The V end lost 5 bases, the J end lost 4 bases, and 12 bases lay between the germline ends. The CDR3, as DNA: TGTGCCAGTAGTGGGACCTCGGCATACGAGCAGTACTTC. Amino acid sequence: CASSGTSAYEQYF.

This chain links TRBV28 with TRBJ1-5, with 9 bases matching TRBD1. Germline V gives CDR1 MDHEN, CDR2 SYDVKM. The J segment lost 4 bases and the V segment lost 7 bases, leaving 8 bases of the junction unmatched. The CDR3 covers 15 residues. The CDR3 coding sequence is TGTGCCAGCAACCGGACAGGGGCAGTTAATCAGCCCCAGCATTTT. Its protein is CASNRTGAVNQPQHF.

This clonotype has more than one count but fewer than ten. This rearrangement joins TRBV7-9 to TRBJ2-5; the D gene could be TRBD1 or TRBD2 (5 bases each). Trimming pared 5 bases from V and 2 bases from J, leaving 15 bases between. The CDR3 has 15 residues. CDR1 and CDR2 from the germline V gene are SEHNR and FQNEAQ (reference sequence). In DNA, the CDR3 is TGTGCCAGCAGCGTAAATTGGTGGGGGCAAGAGACCCAGTACTTC. The encoded protein is CASSVNWWGQETQYF.